The entry below gives a single TCR beta chain sequence along with its context. Its antigen is still unknown. Vbeta (60) and Jbeta (13) primers were used in the PCR. The table came from immunoSEQ multiplex PCR; TCRdb's copy has only in-frame clones and leaves some out. Of 150,000 to 200,000 clones in the sample, 70% to 80% were seen once. The donors (healthy individuals) were bone marrow donors. The data were taken from a study of cytomegalovirus exposure and HLA in healthy donors. The CDR3 sequence is 15 residues long. Losses at the gene ends were 3 bases for V and 7 bases for J; bases not matched to a gene: 9. CDR1 and CDR2 from the germline V gene are SGHRS and YFSETQ. Findings of the study overall: Accurate prediction of most subjects' HLA-A and HLA-B alleles from TCR beta sequences was reported. Follow-up analysis found HLA locus-dependent TCR association rates, highest for DRB1 and lowest for HLA-C.

The TCR originated in a male donor in good health and CMV-seropositive. Specimen: PBMCs. This rearrangement joins TRBV5-1 to TRBJ2-1; TRBD1 agrees at 8 bases. The chain's CDR3 is CASSYIRDRLNEQFF. The CDR3 DNA reads TGCGCCAGCAGCTATATCCGGGACAGGCTGAATGAGCAGTTCTTC.